This TCR beta chain was sequenced for a study of T cells after yellow fever vaccination. MiXCR, applied by TCRdb to the 5' RACE reads, yields one record per CDR3 protein. The repertoire consists of approximately 260,000 distinct CDR3 sequences, with approximately 5.2% occurring once and the leading ten covering around 3.5%. This clonotype was detected only a few times. Its antigen is not known. Findings and limits, study-wide: Reappearance after the booster was observed for most primary-vaccination clones (roughly 95% CD4, about 86% CD8).

The CDR3 loop spans 13 amino acids. Germline values: CDR1 MNHEY, CDR2 SVGAGI. V was clipped by 2 bases and J by 4 bases, with 8 bases between them. The genes are TRBV6-5 and TRBJ1-2; D is undetermined. The receptor was derived from a man aged 18 to 30 who received the YFV17D yellow fever vaccine. The sample consisted of CD4+ T cells sorted from PBMCs, taken on the day of the yellow fever booster vaccination. CDR3 region: CASSYVRSYGYTF. CDR3 nucleotide sequence: TGTGCCAGCAGTTACGTCAGATCCTATGGCTACACCTTC.